The following is a T cell receptor beta chain sequence with its context. This sample was included in a study of CD8+CD57+ T cells in acquired aplastic anemia. Germline values: CDR1 KGHDR, CDR2 SFDVKD. Trimming shortened V by 5 bases and J by 6 bases, and 12 bases separated the two germline ends. The CDR3 totals 13 residues. The study profiled TCR beta VDJ and CDR3 using genomic DNA as template. TCRdb reprocessed the reads via MiXCR and lists one record per CDR3 protein. Found here are some 200,000 distinct CDR3 sequences, over 60% of them singletons; the top ten hold 25% to 30%. This receptor was identified in a human donor in good health. The chain combines TRBV24-1 with TRBJ1-2, with D unresolved. Input material: sorted CD4+, CD8+, or CD8+CD57+ T cells (not recorded which) from PBMCs. The CDR3 DNA reads as TGTGCCACCAGTGGTACAATGGAAGATGGCTACACCTTC. Protein: CATSGTMEDGYTF.